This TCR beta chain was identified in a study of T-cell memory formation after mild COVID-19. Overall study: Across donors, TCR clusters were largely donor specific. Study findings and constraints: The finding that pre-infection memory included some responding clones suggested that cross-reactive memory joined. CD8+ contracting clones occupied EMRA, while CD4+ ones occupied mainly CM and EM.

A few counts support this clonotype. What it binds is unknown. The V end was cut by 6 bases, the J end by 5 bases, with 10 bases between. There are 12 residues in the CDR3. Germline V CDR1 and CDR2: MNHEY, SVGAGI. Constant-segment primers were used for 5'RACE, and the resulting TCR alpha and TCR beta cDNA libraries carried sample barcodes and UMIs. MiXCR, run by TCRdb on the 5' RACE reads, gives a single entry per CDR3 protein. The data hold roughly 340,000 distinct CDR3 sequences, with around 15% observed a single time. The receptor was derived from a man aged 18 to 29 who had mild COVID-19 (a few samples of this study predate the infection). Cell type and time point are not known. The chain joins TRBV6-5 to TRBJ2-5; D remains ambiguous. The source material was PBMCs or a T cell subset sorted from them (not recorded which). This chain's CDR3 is CASSYGRETQYF. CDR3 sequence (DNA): TGTGCCAGCAGCTACGGAAGGGAGACCCAGTACTTC.